The clone carrying this TCR beta chain occurred many times. Its antigen is still unknown. Noted time point: patch test 2, 6 weeks after DPC sensitization. As for treatment: therapeutic diphenylcyclopropenone sensitization with weekly scalp DPC. V lost 3 bases, J lost 7 bases, and 8 bases stayed unmatched. This CDR3 has 14 amino acids. Germline assignment: CDR1 SQVTM and CDR2 ANQGSEA. The sample comes from a study of human T cells and chemical hapten exposure. TCRdb re-analysed the RACE reads in MiXCR, keeping a single row per CDR3 protein. The data hold about 84,000 distinct CDR3 sequences, with around 9.6% observed a single time. Study results and limitations: Among TCRs, those above 1 in 1000 frequency were unaffected by DPC sensitization.

V usage is TRBV29-1 and J usage is TRBJ2-1; TRBD1 agrees at 8 bases. The sample consisted of whole blood, taken in connection with sensitization to the hapten diphenylcyclopropenone (DPC). This receptor was taken from a woman between 25 and 40 years old with alopecia areata. Some clones in this sample may be carry-over from other donors' samples. The CDR3 is CSVDWAGGRNEQFF. The DNA for the CDR3 is TGCAGCGTTGATTGGGCAGGGGGCAGGAATGAGCAGTTCTTC.